The table lists the clone carrying this T cell receptor (beta chain) with a count of one. This CDR3 is built from 14 residues. Deletions cut 5 bases from V and 6 bases from J, with 14 bases between. The V gene's germline CDR1 is SGHRS and CDR2 YFSETQ. The data stem from a study of blood T cell repertoires in COVID-19. Study overall: COVID-19 samples from acute and convalescent phases originated in the United States, Italy and Spain.

Generated by immunoSEQ multiplex PCR, the TCRdb table keeps only in-frame clones and is missing some. The sample carries more than 110,000 clones, 70% to 80% recorded once. The chain employs TRBV5-1 and TRBJ1-4; D not resolved. The receptor was derived from a man aged 55-75 years with acute or convalescent COVID-19. Material: peripheral blood. CDR3 coding DNA: TGCGCCAGCAGACAACGGGAGGTGGATGAAAAACTGTTTTTT. This gives the protein CASRQREVDEKLFF. Full variable domain (missing parts from reference TRBV5-1 and TRBJ1-4): KAGVTQTPRYLIKTRGQQVTLSCSPISGHRSVSWYQQTPGQGLQFLFEYFSETQRNKGNFPGRFSGRQFSNSRSEMNVSTLELGDSALYLCASRQREVDEKLFFGSGTQLSVL.